This passage covers 20 T cell receptor beta chains from one sample sequenced in a study of molecular identifiers for immune sequencing clone quantification. TCRdb reanalysed the PCR reads using MiXCR and keeps one entry per CDR3 protein. The sample has over 600,000 distinct CDR3 sequences, 20% seen once; the top ten hold around 0.86%. Material: naive CD8+ T cells from blood, with Jurkat cell RNA spiked in. Noted subset: FACS-sorted CD8+CD4-CCR7+CD45RA+ naive T cells. All receptors derive from a human donor in good health. Some libraries in this study had Jurkat cell RNA spiked in.

For this clonotype: At one boundary the junction diverges from the germline segment, which might be a read error. V usage is TRBV10-3 and J usage is TRBJ1-1; the D gene is possibly TRBD1 (6 bases). The germline CDR1 and CDR2 sequences are ENHRY and SYGVKD. The CDR3 consists of 15 residues. CDR3 nucleotides: TGTGCCTTCAGTGAAGAAACAGGGATGAACACTGAAGCTTTCTTT. As protein: CAFSEETGMNTEAFF.

Turning to this clonotype: Given a much more abundant clone one base away, this may be a read error. The conserved phenylalanine or tryptophan is not found at the CDR3 terminus, so this likely reflects a read error. This chain joins TRBV5-1 and TRBJ1-1; no clear D gene. V lost 0 bases to trimming and J lost 5 bases, with 11 bases between them. The germline gives CDR1 SGHRS, CDR2 YFSETQ. This CDR3 contains 14 residues. CDR3 protein: CASSLGPAKTEAFL. The CDR3 DNA reads TGCGCCAGCAGCTTGGGGCCCGCGAAGACTGAAGCTTTCCTT.

The sample holds many counts of this clonotype. The CDR3 spells CASGITRTDTQYF. The CDR3 bases are TGTGCCAGCGGGATAACCCGCACAGATACGCAGTATTTT. The V and J genes are TRBV6-2 or TRBV6-3 and TRBJ2-3; unclear D gene. Germline V CDR1 and CDR2: MNHEY, SVGEGT. Trimming removed 8 bases from V and 1 base from J, with 10 bases in between. The CDR3 sequence is 13 residues long.

There are many counts of this clonotype. The V call is TRBV5-1, the J call TRBJ2-7; 9 positions match TRBD1. This CDR3 is 14 amino acids long. Trimming took 4 bases from V and 5 from J; bases not matched to a gene: 7. Germline V CDR1 and CDR2: SGHRS, YFSETQ. CDR3 DNA: TGCGCCAGCAGCGGATCCGGGACAGGGAACGAGCAGTACTTC. The encoded protein is CASSGSGTGNEQYF.

The sample holds many counts of this clonotype. The chain is built from TRBV7-9 and TRBJ1-4; no clear D gene. Trimming stripped 2 bases from V and 3 bases from J, with 7 bases between. CDR3 length equals 14 residues. The germline gives CDR1 SEHNR, CDR2 FQNEAQ (reference sequence). This CDR3 is CASSLPWANEKLFF. The DNA for the CDR3 is TGTGCCAGCAGCTTACCGTGGGCTAATGAAAAACTGTTTTTT.

This clonotype occurred a few times. The J gene is TRBJ2-6, the V gene TRBV19; 8 bases map to TRBD1. CDR1 and CDR2 from the germline V gene are LNHDA and SQIVND (reference sequence). V was pared by 3 bases and J by 0 bases, with 16 bases of the junction left unmatched. There are 21 residues in the CDR3. The CDR3, as DNA: TGTGCCAGTAGTATCCCCCCGGACAGGGCCGATTTGAGCTCTGGGGCCAACGTCCTGACTTTC. It yields the protein CASSIPPDRADLSSGANVLTF.

V and J are TRBV4-3 and TRBJ1-2; 7 nucleotides agree with TRBD1. The CDR3 is 17 amino acids. Trimming cost V 0 bases and J 4 bases; bases outside gene matches: 11. Per germline, CDR1 LGHNA and CDR2 YSLEER. The CDR3 region has the DNA TGCGCCAGCAGCCAAGATCTGATCGAGGGGGCGGGCTATGGCTACACCTTC. Protein product: CASSQDLIEGAGYGYTF.

On this clonotype: A read error is possible here, since a much larger clone lies one base away. This rearrangement joins TRBV5-4 to TRBJ2-3, with 11 bases that match TRBD2. The V gene's germline CDR1 is SGHNT and CDR2 YYREEE (reference sequence). This CDR3 has 15 amino acids. The CDR3 here is CAGSFGTSGTDTQYF. The CDR3, as DNA: TGTGCCGGCAGCTTCGGGACTAGCGGAACAGATACGCAGTATTTT.

This clonotype was seen only a few times. CDR3 in DNA: TGTGCCAGCAGCATACGACAGGTTGGGGGTAAAAACATTCAGTACTTC. Protein sequence: CASSIRQVGGKNIQYF. J is TRBJ2-4 and V is TRBV11-2; D is perhaps TRBD1 (6 bases). V was cut by 5 bases and J by 4 bases, with 18 bases left in between. CDR1 is SGHAT and CDR2 is FQNNGV in the germline V gene. The CDR3 contains 16 residues.

The rearrangement links TRBV7-9 to TRBJ2-7; 8 bases align to TRBD2. This CDR3 comprises 15 residues. V trimming: 1 base; J trimming: 6 bases; junction bases outside the gene matches: 8. Germline lookup yields CDR1 SEHNR and CDR2 FQNEAQ (reference sequence). The chain's CDR3 is CASSLVAGLSGEQYF. The CDR3 DNA reads TGTGCCAGCAGCTTAGTAGCGGGGCTCAGTGGCGAGCAGTACTTC.

Ten or more counts support this clonotype. This chain uses TRBV12-3 or TRBV12-4 with TRBJ2-7; no reliable D call. The V and J ends lost 7 bases and 2 bases respectively, with 6 bases between them. This CDR3 comprises 11 residues. The CDR3 sequence: CASTFTYEQYF. The CDR3 DNA reads TGTGCCAGCACTTTCACCTACGAGCAGTACTTC.

This clonotype has just a few counts. Being one base from a much bigger clone, this may be a read error. J is TRBJ2-3 and V is TRBV7-9; TRBD1 is a possible D gene (6 bases). The germline V gene encodes CDR1 SEHNR and CDR2 FQNEAQ (reference sequence). The CDR3 runs to 15 residues. The CDR3 region is CASSHRQDATDTRYF. Written as DNA, the CDR3 is TGTGCCAGCAGCCATAGACAGGATGCCACAGATACGCGGTATTTT.

As for this clonotype: A read error may be the cause here, since a much bigger clone is one base away. The chain couples TRBV6-2 or TRBV6-3 to TRBJ2-1; D possibly uses TRBD1 or TRBD2 (5 bases each). The CDR3 has 14 residues. V dropped 2 bases and J dropped 9 bases, with 14 bases sitting between them. From germline, CDR1 is MNHEY and CDR2 SVGEGT. CDR3 region: CASSYQLVGVEQFF. CDR3 nucleotide sequence: TGTGCCAGCAGTTACCAACTAGTGGGGGTTGAGCAGTTCTTC.

This clonotype was found many times. This chain links TRBV14 with TRBJ2-1, with a possible D match to TRBD2 (6 bases). V was pared by 2 bases and J by 8 bases, with 13 bases between. Germline-derived CDR1 and CDR2 are SGHDN and FVKESK. CDR3 length: 14 residues. The CDR3 loop reads CASSQPPSVHEQFF. DNA of the CDR3: TGTGCCAGCAGCCAACCTCCTAGCGTCCATGAGCAGTTCTTC.

This clonotype was detected only a few times. A clone one base away is much larger, so this may be a read error. The CDR3 does not close with the conserved phenylalanine or tryptophan, likely indicating a read error. The V gene is TRBV20-1, the J gene TRBJ2-7, with D possibly being TRBD1 (5 bases). The CDR3 sequence is 14 residues long. Trimming took off 8 bases at V and 3 bases at J, with 20 bases between the two ends. Germline CDR1 DFQATT, CDR2 SNEGSKA (reference sequence). CDR3 in DNA: TGCAGTACGAAAGGGCCCGACAGAATCTACGAGCAGTACCTC. Translating it yields CSTKGPDRIYEQYL.

This clonotype was counted only a few times. Written as DNA, the CDR3 is TGCGCCAGCAGCCAAGTCGGGACTCGAGAGACCCAGTACTTC. This codes for CASSQVGTRETQYF. This chain joins TRBV4-1 and TRBJ2-5; D is perhaps TRBD2 (6 bases). The CDR3 sequence is 14 residues long. Germline values: CDR1 MGHRA, CDR2 YSYEKL. V lost 1 base, J lost 4 bases, and 10 bases lay in between.

This clonotype was seen ten or more times. The chain uses TRBV7-3 and TRBJ2-1, with 7 bases aligning to TRBD2. In germline, CDR1 is SGHTA, CDR2 FQGTGA. The CDR3 consists of 16 residues. J gave up 4 bases and V 0 bases, and 6 bases lay outside the gene matches. CDR3 nucleotides: TGTGCCAGCAGCTTAACATCGTCTAGCGGTTACAATGAGCAGTTCTTC. Protein: CASSLTSSSGYNEQFF.

Ten or more counts support this clonotype. This chain uses TRBV28 with TRBJ2-5, with TRBD1 matching 7 bases. Unmatched junction bases numbered 8, after V lost 5 bases and J lost 5 bases. This CDR3 contains 14 residues. The germline gives CDR1 MDHEN, CDR2 SYDVKM. For the CDR3, the DNA is TGTGCCAGCAGTATACGGGACAGCCGGGAGACCCAGTACTTC. Residues: CASSIRDSRETQYF.

This clonotype was detected only a few times. The chain carries TRBV20-1 and TRBJ2-7, with 7 bases fitting TRBD1. J gave up 0 bases and V 0 bases, and 14 bases lay outside the gene matches. Germline V gives CDR1 DFQATT, CDR2 SNEGSKA (reference sequence). This CDR3 is built from 18 residues. CDR3 sequence reads: CSARDGQGDKELSYEQYF. For the CDR3, the DNA is TGCAGTGCTAGAGATGGGCAGGGGGATAAGGAACTCTCCTACGAGCAGTACTTC.

This clonotype showed up many times. The chain links TRBV14 to TRBJ2-3, with 10 nucleotides matching TRBD2. Germline V gives CDR1 SGHDN, CDR2 FVKESK. The CDR3 covers 16 residues. Trimming removed 3 bases from V and 1 base from J; junction bases left unmatched: 4. The CDR3, as DNA: TGTGCCAGCAGCCACTACGGACTAGCGGGCACAGATACGCAGTATTTT. It encodes CASSHYGLAGTDTQYF.